This TCR beta chain is from a study of T-cell memory formation after mild COVID-19. V shed 3 bases and J 4 bases; nucleotides not matched to a gene: 9. There are 16 residues in the CDR3. Per germline, CDR1 SGHRS and CDR2 YFSETQ. Via MiXCR, TCRdb re-called the 5' RACE reads, giving one row per CDR3 protein. The sample contains around 340,000 distinct CDR3 sequences, under 15% of which appear only once. The sequenced material came from PBMCs or a T cell subset sorted from them (not recorded which). The source of this sequence is a man aged 18 to 30 who had mild COVID-19 (a few samples of this study predate the infection). Cell type and time point are not known. The chain couples TRBV5-1 to TRBJ2-5, with TRBD2 identical over 10 bases. The CDR3: CASSSSDTSGIETQYF. The CDR3 nucleotides are TGCGCCAGCAGCTCCTCGGACACTAGCGGGATAGAGACCCAGTACTTC.